The 29 T cell receptor beta chains below all came from one sample that was sequenced in a study of T-cell memory formation after mild COVID-19. One entry per CDR3 protein results from TCRdb running MiXCR on the 5' RACE reads. The sample includes about 200,000 distinct CDR3 sequences, 16% of them seen just once. Sequenced input: PBMCs or a T cell subset sorted from them (not recorded which). These receptor sequences come from an adult woman who had mild COVID-19 (a few samples of this study predate the infection). Cell type and time point are not known.

This clonotype occurred once. V is TRBV5-1 and J is TRBJ1-2; unclear D gene. Germline lookup yields CDR1 SGHRS and CDR2 YFSETQ. Deletions cut 0 bases from V and 5 bases from J, with 11 bases between. The CDR3 spans 14 residues. In nucleotides, the CDR3 is TGCGCCAGCAGCTTGGAACATCCCCGGTATGGCTACACCTTC. It codes for CASSLEHPRYGYTF.

This clonotype was observed a handful of times. The gene calls are TRBV24-1 and TRBJ2-3; 13 nucleotides align to TRBD2. The CDR3 has 17 amino acids. Germline CDR1 KGHDR, CDR2 SFDVKD. After removal of 0 bases from V and 6 bases from J, the junction contained 5 bases not matched to a gene. CDR3 protein: CATSDLRTSGRFDTQYF. DNA for the CDR3: TGTGCCACCAGTGATTTGCGGACTAGCGGGAGATTTGATACGCAGTATTTT.

The table lists this clonotype with a few counts. This chain joins TRBV24-1 and TRBJ2-1, with D possibly being TRBD1 or TRBD2 (5 bases each). Germline CDR1 is KGHDR and CDR2 is SFDVKD. This CDR3 comprises 17 residues. V was pared by 4 bases and J by 1 base, with 16 bases between. CDR3 sequence: CATSDYSSGGSYNEQFF. In DNA, the CDR3 is TGTGCCACCAGTGACTACTCCAGTGGGGGTTCCTACAATGAGCAGTTCTTC.

The V call is TRBV20-1, the J call TRBJ1-4; no definite D call. This CDR3 has 15 amino acids. Germline CDR1 DFQATT, CDR2 SNEGSKA (reference sequence). The V and J ends lost 0 bases and 3 bases respectively, with 11 bases between them. CDR3 in amino acids: CSARDRQVSNEKLFF. The CDR3 region has the DNA TGCAGTGCTAGAGATCGTCAGGTTTCTAATGAAAAACTGTTTTTT.

The genes are TRBV7-9 and TRBJ2-7; TRBD1 aligns across 8 bases. V lost 1 base and J lost 3; bases outside the gene matches: 11. This CDR3 region has 17 residues. Looked up from germline, CDR1 is SEHNR and CDR2 is FQNEAQ (reference sequence). This CDR3 is CASSLVPPGQAIYEQYF. DNA for the CDR3: TGTGCCAGCAGCTTAGTCCCCCCGGGACAGGCGATCTACGAGCAGTACTTC.

This clonotype occurred many times. This chain connects TRBV10-3 to TRBJ2-7; D is possibly TRBD2 (5 bases). The CDR3 is 15 residues long. Germline CDR1 and CDR2: ENHRY and SYGVKD. V lost 4 bases, J lost 1 base, and 14 bases lay in between. For the CDR3, the DNA is TGTGCCATCAGTGGAAGCGGTTTAATGTCCTACGAGCAGTACTTC. Protein product: CAISGSGLMSYEQYF.

V gene TRBV20-1 combines with J gene TRBJ2-7; 7 positions agree with TRBD1. Losses at the gene ends were 5 bases for V and 3 bases for J; bases not matched to a gene: 10. The germline V gene encodes CDR1 DFQATT and CDR2 SNEGSKA (reference sequence). The CDR3 is made up of 14 amino acids. CDR3 amino acids: CSAQTTGQNYEQYF. The CDR3 nucleotides are TGCAGTGCTCAGACCACGGGACAGAACTACGAGCAGTACTTC.

This chain connects TRBV6-5 to TRBJ1-1; TRBD1 might be the D (5 bases). This CDR3 has 15 amino acids. The germline V gene has CDR1 MNHEY and CDR2 SVGAGI. V lost 6 bases, J lost 2 bases, and 16 bases lay in between. CDR3 nucleotides: TGTGCCAGCAGCTACGGGGTGGGGCGAAACACTGAAGCTTTCTTT. The encoded protein is CASSYGVGRNTEAFF.

J is TRBJ1-1 and V is TRBV27, with D possibly matching TRBD1 (6 bases). Germline CDR1 reads MNHEY; CDR2 reads SMNVEV (reference sequence). Trimming took 0 bases from V and 6 from J, leaving 14 bases between them. CDR3 size: 15 residues. CDR3 coding DNA: TGTGCCAGCAGTTTATCGGGCAGGAGGGGGGCTGAAGCTTTCTTT. It encodes CASSLSGRRGAEAFF.

This clonotype was detected only a few times. The chain couples TRBV4-3 to TRBJ1-2, with 8 bases lining up with TRBD1. The CDR3 runs to 18 residues. Germline V gene sequence: CDR1 LGHNA, CDR2 YSLEER. With V trimmed by 0 bases and J by 5 bases, 14 bases remained unmatched. In nucleotides, the CDR3 is TGCGCCAGCAGCCAAGATCGCACAGGGGACCACAGGGGGTATGGCTACACCTTC. This encodes CASSQDRTGDHRGYGYTF.

The sample holds a few counts of this clonotype. V usage is TRBV5-1 and J usage is TRBJ2-2; TRBD2 agrees at 7 bases. CDR3 length equals 15 residues. The germline gives CDR1 SGHRS, CDR2 YFSETQ. The ends lost 4 bases at V and 4 bases at J; junction bases unmatched: 7. The CDR3 nucleotides are TGCGCCAGCAGCGCGGACCGACTAGCCACCGGGGAGCTGTTTTTT. Translation: CASSADRLATGELFF.

In this sample, this clonotype turned up a few times. The chain links TRBV4-3 to TRBJ2-3; the match to TRBD1 covers 8 bases. Germline V gives CDR1 LGHNA, CDR2 YSLEER. V lost 3 bases to trimming and J lost 8 bases; unmatched junction nucleotides: 4. The CDR3 has 13 amino acids. This chain's CDR3 is CASSHQGQGTQYF. The CDR3 bases are TGCGCCAGCAGCCACCAAGGACAGGGTACGCAGTATTTT.

This clonotype occurred a few times. DNA for the CDR3: TGCAGCGTTGAAAAAGTCCGGGGGACACCTAGGATGAGGAACACTGAAGCTTTCTTT. The encoded protein is CSVEKVRGTPRMRNTEAFF. V is TRBV29-1 and J is TRBJ1-1, with TRBD1 as a possible D gene (6 bases). The V gene's germline CDR1 is SQVTM and CDR2 ANQGSEA. The V and J ends lost 2 bases and 1 base respectively, with 26 bases between them. This CDR3 has 19 residues.

The chain joins TRBV19 to TRBJ2-7, with D perhaps being TRBD1 or TRBD2 (5 bases each). The germline CDR1 and CDR2 sequences are LNHDA and SQIVND (reference sequence). The CDR3 consists of 19 residues. V shed 5 bases and J shed 0 bases, with 26 bases lying between them. This CDR3 reads CASSPTERQRLLNSYEQYF. In DNA, the CDR3 is TGTGCCAGTAGTCCGACAGAAAGACAGAGACTACTCAACTCCTACGAGCAGTACTTC.

J is TRBJ1-1 and V is TRBV11-2; maybe TRBD1 (6 bases). Germline V gene data show CDR1 as SGHAT and CDR2 as FQNNGV. V was cut by 3 bases and J by 0 bases, with 11 bases left in between. The CDR3 runs 15 residues. CDR3 coding DNA: TGTGCCAGCAGCTTCTTAGACAGGATGAACACTGAAGCTTTCTTT. This gives the protein CASSFLDRMNTEAFF. Supplemented by reference TRBV11-2 and TRBJ1-1, the full variable domain reads EAGVAQSPRYKIIEKRQSVAFWCNPISGHATLYWYQQILGQGPKLLIQFQNNGVVDDSQLPKDRFSAERLKGVDSTLKIQPAKLEDSAVYLCASSFLDRMNTEAFFGQGTRLTVV.

This clonotype was seen a handful of times. The chain recombines TRBV12-3 or TRBV12-4 with TRBJ2-2; 7 bases match TRBD1. The CDR3 covers 15 residues. V lost 4 bases to trimming and J lost 8 bases; unmatched junction nucleotides: 10. CDR3 sequence: CASSSSTGLGGELFF. CDR3 nucleotide sequence: TGTGCCAGCAGTTCATCGACAGGGCTAGGGGGGGAGCTGTTTTTT.

This clonotype was observed many times. The chain links TRBV12-3 or TRBV12-4 to TRBJ1-1; D remains unclear. This CDR3 has 12 residues. V shed 8 bases and J shed 1 base, with 8 bases lying between them. The CDR3 DNA follows: TGTGCCAGCCCGCCGGAGAACACTGAAGCTTTCTTT. It yields the protein CASPPENTEAFF.

This clonotype was picked up a small number of times. The chain recombines TRBV6-6 with TRBJ1-5; tentative D call: TRBD1 (6 bases). Germline V CDR1 and CDR2: MNHNY, SVGAGI (reference sequence). This CDR3 has 14 residues. V was pared by 2 bases and J by 1 base, with 6 bases between. Here the CDR3 DNA reads TGTGCCAGCAGTTACAGGGGGAGCAATCAGCCCCAGCATTTT. Amino acids: CASSYRGSNQPQHF.

CDR3 protein: CASSWGAGASYEQYF. DNA for the CDR3: TGCGCCAGCAGCTGGGGTGCTGGGGCCTCCTACGAGCAGTACTTC. This chain joins TRBV5-1 and TRBJ2-7; D might be TRBD1 (5 bases). The CDR3 length is 15 residues. Germline CDR1 SGHRS, CDR2 YFSETQ. V dropped 3 bases and J dropped 0 bases, with 13 bases sitting between them.

This clonotype was seen at least ten times. The chain combines TRBV18 with TRBJ1-1, with D perhaps TRBD1 (6 bases). The length of the CDR3 is 14 residues. Trimming took off 4 bases at V and 1 base at J, with 10 bases between the two ends. Germline V lookup: CDR1 KGHSH, CDR2 LQKENI. The CDR3 sequence: CASSLDRKNTEAFF. CDR3 nucleotide sequence: TGTGCCAGCTCACTGGACAGAAAGAACACTGAAGCTTTCTTT.

This CDR3 is CAWSVLGQGQETQYF. For the CDR3, the DNA is TGTGCCTGGAGTGTTTTGGGGCAGGGCCAAGAGACCCAGTACTTC. The V gene is TRBV30, the J gene TRBJ2-5, with D perhaps TRBD1 (5 bases). This CDR3 has 15 residues. The germline gives CDR1 GTSNPN, CDR2 SVGIG (reference sequence). With 0 bases removed from V and 1 base from J, the gap between germline ends came to 12 bases.

This clonotype was seen a handful of times. CDR3 sequence: CASSPRLAADTQYF. The CDR3 coding sequence is TGTGCCAGCTCACCACGGCTAGCAGCAGATACGCAGTATTTT. J is TRBJ2-3 and V is TRBV18; possibly TRBD2 for D (5 bases). The ends were cut back, 1 base at V and 4 bases at J, with 9 bases in the middle. Germline CDR1 and CDR2: KGHSH and LQKENI. The CDR3 has 14 amino acids.

In its sample, this clonotype was seen a few times. The chain combines TRBV4-1 with TRBJ2-5; D may be TRBD1 (5 bases). The germline V gene encodes CDR1 MGHRA and CDR2 YSYEKL. The V end lost 3 bases, the J end lost 2 bases, and 10 bases lay between the germline ends. The CDR3 contains 14 residues. The CDR3 reads CASSQGNRQETQYF. CDR3 DNA sequence: TGCGCCAGCAGCCAGGGTAACAGGCAAGAGACCCAGTACTTC.

The chain employs TRBV6-2 or TRBV6-3 and TRBJ1-5; tentatively, D is TRBD1 (5 bases). The V and J ends lost 4 bases and 2 bases respectively, with 12 bases between them. CDR1 is MNHEY and CDR2 is SVGEGT in the germline V gene. The CDR3 runs 15 residues. The CDR3 DNA reads TGTGCCAGCAGTTCTGGGGGGATCGGCAATCAGCCCCAGCATTTT. It translates to CASSSGGIGNQPQHF.

This clonotype has more than one count but fewer than ten. This chain links TRBV12-3 or TRBV12-4 with TRBJ2-7, with 10 bases lining up with TRBD2. The CDR3 length is 15 residues. The V segment lost 3 bases and the J segment 2 bases; nucleotides outside the gene matches: 4. Written as DNA, the CDR3 is TGTGCCAGCAGTTTCGGCCTAGCGGGAGCCTACGAGCAGTACTTC. Its protein is CASSFGLAGAYEQYF.

There are a few counts of this clonotype. This chain uses TRBV6-6 with TRBJ2-3; a weak D match, TRBD1 (6 bases). V was cut by 0 bases and J by 6 bases, with 10 bases left in between. The CDR3 has 14 amino acids. Germline values: CDR1 MNHNY, CDR2 SVGAGI (reference sequence). The CDR3 loop is CASSYSTGRDTQYF. The CDR3 coding sequence is TGTGCCAGCAGTTACTCAACAGGGCGTGATACGCAGTATTTT.

The chain recombines TRBV27 with TRBJ1-1; D is uncertain. Deletions cut 4 bases from V and 7 bases from J, with 16 bases between. Germline V gene data show CDR1 as MNHEY and CDR2 as SMNVEV (reference sequence). The length of the CDR3 is 14 residues. DNA for the CDR3: TGTGCCAGCAGTTCCAGGCGGGAGGAAGTTGAAGCTTTCTTT. It encodes CASSSRREEVEAFF.

The rearrangement links TRBV5-1 to TRBJ1-1; TRBD1 aligns across 7 bases. The CDR3 extends over 18 amino acids. The germline gives CDR1 SGHRS, CDR2 YFSETQ. The trim removed 0 bases at V and 0 bases at J, leaving 11 bases unmatched. CDR3 sequence reads: CASSLVFVTGRLNTEAFF. In DNA form, the CDR3 reads TGCGCCAGCAGCTTGGTTTTTGTGACAGGGAGGCTGAACACTGAAGCTTTCTTT. The entire variable domain, with the rest obtained from reference TRBV5-1 and TRBJ1-1, is as follows: KAGVTQTPRYLIKTRGQQVTLSCSPISGHRSVSWYQQTPGQGLQFLFEYFSETQRNKGNFPGRFSGRQFSNSRSEMNVSTLELGDSALYLCASSLVFVTGRLNTEAFFGQGTRLTVV.

This clonotype was detected a few times. This rearrangement joins TRBV6-6 to TRBJ1-1; D is unclear. Germline V gene data show CDR1 as MNHNY and CDR2 as SVGAGI (reference sequence). There are 13 residues in the CDR3. Trimming shortened V by 0 bases and J by 0 bases, and 2 bases separated the two germline ends. The CDR3 sequence is CASSYSMNTEAFF. The CDR3 coding sequence is TGTGCCAGCAGTTACTCGATGAACACTGAAGCTTTCTTT.